The TCR beta chain described here comes from a study of CD8 T cells in ankylosing spondylitis. The study, taken as a whole, reports: Past research had described some motif variants in reactive arthritis synovial fluid and blood. Reportedly, significant enrichment of disease-linked clones occurred in matched ankylosing spondylitis synovial fluid. With a CD8+ phenotype, disease-linked clones were relatively rare in peripheral blood. One TCR beta motif, made up of seven to nine highly homologous variants, appeared characteristic of ankylosing spondylitis blood.

The CDR3 length is 15 residues. J lost 1 base, V lost 4 bases, and 6 bases had no gene match. CDR1 and CDR2 (germline): MDHEN, SYDVKM. By quantitative 5'-RACE with molecular barcodes, the TCR beta libraries were made. TCRdb itself ran the 5' RACE reads through MiXCR, one entry per CDR3 protein. Of 800,000 to 900,000 distinct CDR3 sequences listed, over 9.5% are singletons. This clonotype showed up just a few times. Its antigen is undetermined. Sequenced: blood, either unsorted or a sorted T cell fraction (not recorded which). The rearrangement uses TRBV28 and TRBJ2-5, with 7 positions matching TRBD1. The receptor was derived from a male donor with ankylosing spondylitis. The CDR3 DNA reads as TGTGCCAGCAGTTCAGCCGGGGACAGCCAAGAGACCCAGTACTTC. It translates to CASSSAGDSQETQYF. Together with reference TRBV28 and TRBJ2-5, the CDR3 gives the full variable domain: DVKVTQSSRYLVKRTGEKVFLECVQDMDHENMFWYRQDPGLGLRLIYFSYDVKMKEKGDIPEGYSVSREKKERFSLILESASTNQTSMYLCASSSAGDSQETQYFGPGTRLLVL.